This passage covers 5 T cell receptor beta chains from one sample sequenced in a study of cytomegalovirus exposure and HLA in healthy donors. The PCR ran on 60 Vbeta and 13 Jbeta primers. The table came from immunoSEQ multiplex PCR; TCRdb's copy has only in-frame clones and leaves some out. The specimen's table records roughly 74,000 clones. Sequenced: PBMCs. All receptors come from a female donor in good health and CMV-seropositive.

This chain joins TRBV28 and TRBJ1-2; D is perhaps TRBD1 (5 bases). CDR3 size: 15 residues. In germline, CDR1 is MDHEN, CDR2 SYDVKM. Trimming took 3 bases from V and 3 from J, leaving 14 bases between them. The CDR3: CASSFSSRADYGYTF. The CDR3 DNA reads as TGTGCCAGCAGTTTCTCGAGCAGGGCTGACTATGGCTACACCTTC.

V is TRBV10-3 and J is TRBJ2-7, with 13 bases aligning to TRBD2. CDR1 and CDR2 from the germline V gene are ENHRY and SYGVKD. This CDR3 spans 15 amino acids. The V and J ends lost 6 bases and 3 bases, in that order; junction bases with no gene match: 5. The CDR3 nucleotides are TGTGCCATCAGAGATACTAGCGGGAGGGACTACGAGCAGTACTTC. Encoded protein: CAIRDTSGRDYEQYF.

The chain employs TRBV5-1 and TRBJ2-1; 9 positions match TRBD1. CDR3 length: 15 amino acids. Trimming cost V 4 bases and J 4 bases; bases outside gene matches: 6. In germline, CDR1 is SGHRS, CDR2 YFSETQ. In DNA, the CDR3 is TGCGCCAGCAGCACAGGACAGGGGTTTTACAATGAGCAGTTCTTC. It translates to CASSTGQGFYNEQFF.

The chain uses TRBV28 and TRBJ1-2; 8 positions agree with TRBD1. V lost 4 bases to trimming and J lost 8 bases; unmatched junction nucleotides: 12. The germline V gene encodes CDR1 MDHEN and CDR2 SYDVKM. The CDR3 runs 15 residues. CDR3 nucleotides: TGTGCCAGCAGTTCCCAAAATCCAGGGGGCAGGGGCTACACCTTC. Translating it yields CASSSQNPGGRGYTF.

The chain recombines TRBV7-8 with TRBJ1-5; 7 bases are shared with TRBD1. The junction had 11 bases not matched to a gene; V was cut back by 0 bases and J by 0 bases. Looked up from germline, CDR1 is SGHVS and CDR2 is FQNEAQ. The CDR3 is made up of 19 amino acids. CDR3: CASSLAAGGSPYSNQPQHF. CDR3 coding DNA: TGTGCCAGCAGCTTAGCTGCAGGGGGAAGCCCTTATAGCAATCAGCCCCAGCATTTT.